This T cell receptor beta chain was recovered during a study of cytomegalovirus exposure and HLA in healthy donors. About the research overall: Most donors, less than 85% of more than 300 genotyped, fell in the Caucasian-associated ancestry cluster. General observations from the study: Likely technical artifact: a cluster of highly shared sequence variants.

This clone was seen a few times. Antigen unknown. Germline V lookup: CDR1 MGHRA, CDR2 YSYEKL. The CDR3 is 14 amino acids. V lost 3 bases and J lost 5, with 13 bases in between. PCR used 60 Vbeta primers and 13 Jbeta primers. Assay used: immunoSEQ multiplex PCR; TCRdb lists only in-frame clones, some missing. The top ten clones hold roughly 2% of a sample with roughly 110,000 clones, 55% to 70% of them seen once. The rearrangement uses TRBV4-1 and TRBJ2-5; D is possibly TRBD1 (8 bases). The clonotype comes from a woman in her thirties in good health and CMV-seronegative. The specimen sequenced was PBMCs. CDR3 in DNA: TGCGCCAGCAGCCATAACAGGGGGGGGGAGACCCAGTACTTC. As protein: CASSHNRGGETQYF.